This T cell receptor beta chain stems from a study of chemoradiotherapy in HPV16-positive cancers. Study at large: Candidate HPV-specific T-cell clones and common TCR motifs came from functional assays in a couple of HPV16-positive patients.

In the case of this clone: The antigen remains unidentified.

Profiling relied on immunoSEQ multiplex PCR, and the TCRdb table lists in-frame clones only, not all of them. The table shows hundreds of clones, with 65% to 90% occurring only once. With 3 bases removed from V and 4 bases from J, the gap between germline ends came to 10 bases. The CDR3 extends over 14 amino acids. CDR1 SGDLS and CDR2 YYNGEE come from the germline V gene. Repeated repertoire sampling spanned the course of chemoradiotherapy. Study-wide points: Non-HPV-specific T cells did not expand in tumors during treatment, whereas candidate HPV-specific clones and E7-related motifs did. Better recurrence-free survival went with HPV-responsive T-cell expansion in HPV16-positive patients.

The TCR comes from a human donor with HPV-associated anogenital cancer. J is TRBJ1-4 and V is TRBV9; possible D gene TRBD1, 5 bases. The starting material was tumor tissue, obtained from a patient who underwent chemoradiotherapy. DNA of the CDR3: TGTGCCAGCAGCGCCGACAGTTATAATGAAAAACTGTTTTTT. Its translation is CASSADSYNEKLFF.